These T cell receptor beta chains were read from a single sample in a study of blood T cell repertoires in COVID-19. Assay used: immunoSEQ multiplex PCR; TCRdb lists only in-frame clones, some missing. In the table there are approximately 300,000 clones, more than 70% of which are singletons. Sequencing used peripheral blood. The origin of the receptors is a man younger than 30 who had recovered from COVID-19. Both conserved end residues are part of each CDR3. The order of the fields is V gene, clone size, J gene, D gene, CDR3 protein, CDR3 DNA. The D gene is left open where the match is weak. Clone size is stated in some rows and not others, as once, few, many or a class when expanded.

TRBV29-1	NA	TRBJ1-1	NA	CSVARTVGGNTEAFF	TGCAGCGTTGCCAGGACGGTCGGAGGGAACACTGAAGCTTTCTTT
TRBV11-3	once	TRBJ2-2	TRBD2	CASSTLAGGNSGELFF	TGTGCCAGCAGCACCCTGGCGGGAGGGAACTCCGGGGAGCTGTTTTTT
TRBV25-1	NA	TRBJ2-1	NA	CASSAQGFGLYNEQFF	TGTGCCAGCAGTGCACAGGGATTTGGCCTTTACAATGAGCAGTTCTTC
TRBV19	NA	TRBJ1-1	NA	CASSGQGKISTEAFF	TGTGCCAGTAGTGGGCAGGGGAAGATTAGCACTGAAGCTTTCTTT
TRBV9	NA	TRBJ2-3	NA	CASSGGTDTQYF	TGTGCCAGTAGCGGAGGCACAGATACGCAGTATTTT
TRBV7-9	NA	TRBJ1-5	TRBD1	CASSLGQGNQPQHF	TGTGCCAGCAGCTTGGGACAGGGAAATCAGCCCCAGCATTTT
TRBV4-2	NA	TRBJ2-7	TRBD2	CASSQDYSGGYYEQYF	TGTGCCAGCAGCCAAGATTACAGCGGGGGCTACTACGAGCAGTACTTC
TRBV3-1/TRBV3-2	NA	TRBJ1-6	NA	CASSQVGHSYNSPLHF	TGTGCCAGCAGCCAAGTCGGACACAGTTATAATTCACCCCTCCACTTT
TRBV12-5	NA	TRBJ1-6	TRBD1	CASGFGTGYNSPLHF	TGTGCTAGTGGTTTCGGGACAGGATATAATTCACCCCTCCACTTT
TRBV2	once	TRBJ1-1	NA	CASPYGRGSEAFF	TGTGCCAGCCCCTACGGCAGGGGTTCTGAAGCTTTCTTT
TRBV27	NA	TRBJ2-5	TRBD2	CASSFGVAGGQETQYF	TGTGCCAGCAGTTTTGGAGTAGCGGGGGGCCAAGAGACCCAGTACTTC
TRBV7-3	NA	TRBJ1-1	NA	CASSLTALRGGDLSEAFF	TGTGCCAGCAGCCTAACCGCCCTAAGGGGGGGCGATTTGTCTGAAGCTTTCTTT
TRBV12-2	NA	TRBJ2-7	NA	CASRTRLADSYEQYF	TGTGCAAGTCGCACGAGACTAGCGGACTCCTACGAGCAGTACTTC
TRBV27	NA	TRBJ2-5	TRBD1	CASSSGGAETQYF	TGTGCCAGCAGTTCAGGGGGCGCTGAGACCCAGTACTTC
TRBV18	NA	TRBJ2-6	NA	CASSPQPGAGANVLTF	TGTGCCAGCTCACCACAGCCCGGGGCTGGGGCCAACGTCCTGACTTTC
TRBV25-1	few	TRBJ1-1	NA	CASRGQGNTEAFF	TGTGCCAGCAGAGGGCAGGGGAACACTGAAGCTTTCTTT
TRBV27	NA	TRBJ1-6	NA	CASSFTGYNSPLHF	TGTGCCAGCAGTTTCACGGGTTATAATTCACCCCTCCACTTT
TRBV6-5	NA	TRBJ2-3	NA	CASRWGARGTDTQYF	TGTGCCAGCAGGTGGGGGGCCAGGGGGACAGATACGCAGTATTTT
TRBV3-1/TRBV3-2	NA	TRBJ1-2	TRBD1	CASSSSGGNYGYTF	TGTGCCAGCTCAAGCTCAGGGGGAAACTATGGCTACACCTTC
TRBV20-1	NA	TRBJ1-2	NA	CSASTAGGGYGYTF	TGCAGTGCTAGTACGGCCGGGGGTGGCTATGGCTACACCTTC
TRBV4-2	NA	TRBJ2-5	NA	CASSPGETQYF	TGTGCCAGCAGCCCGGGGGAGACCCAGTACTTC
TRBV11-2	NA	TRBJ2-5	TRBD2	CASSLGTSGAFQETQYF	TGTGCCAGCAGCTTAGGGACTAGCGGGGCATTCCAAGAGACCCAGTACTTC
TRBV6-5	NA	TRBJ1-1	NA	CASSYVQGRRTEAFF	TGTGCCAGCAGTTACGTACAGGGTCGGCGCACTGAAGCTTTCTTT
TRBV29-1	NA	TRBJ1-1	NA	CSVTGGGMNTEAFF	TGCAGCGTCACGGGGGGCGGGATGAACACTGAAGCTTTCTTT
TRBV6-4	NA	TRBJ2-3	TRBD1	CASSEGQSSDTQYF	TGTGCCAGCAGTGAGGGACAGAGCTCAGATACGCAGTATTTT
TRBV16	NA	TRBJ2-1	TRBD2	CASSQNAGAYNEQFF	TGTGCCAGCAGCCAAAACGCGGGGGCCTACAATGAGCAGTTCTTC
TRBV19	NA	TRBJ2-7	TRBD2	CASSIAGTSGARSYEQYF	TGTGCCAGTAGTATAGCCGGGACTAGCGGGGCCCGCTCCTACGAGCAGTACTTC
TRBV6-5	NA	TRBJ1-2	NA	CASSLRGGFDGYTF	TGTGCCAGCAGCCTCAGAGGGGGTTTTGATGGCTACACCTTC
TRBV3-1/TRBV3-2	NA	TRBJ1-5	TRBD1	CASSLTGGNQPQHF	TGTGCCAGCAGCCTGACAGGGGGCAATCAGCCCCAGCATTTT
TRBV9	NA	TRBJ2-7	TRBD1	CASSPGTGDYEQYF	TGTGCCAGCAGCCCGGGGACAGGGGACTACGAGCAGTACTTC
TRBV5-6	NA	TRBJ2-2	NA	CASSFHGYTSIYTGELFF	TGTGCCAGCAGCTTTCACGGTTATACCTCGATCTACACCGGGGAGCTGTTTTTT
TRBV7-8	NA	TRBJ1-6	NA	CASSLVATEDSPLHF	TGTGCCAGCAGCTTAGTTGCGACAGAAGATTCACCCCTCCACTTT
TRBV9	NA	TRBJ1-2	NA	CASSVADYYGYTF	TGTGCCAGCAGCGTTGCAGACTACTATGGCTACACCTTC
TRBV27	NA	TRBJ2-1	TRBD2	CASSLSSAGWDEQFF	TGTGCCAGCAGTTTATCCTCAGCGGGGTGGGATGAGCAGTTCTTC
TRBV18	NA	TRBJ2-7	NA	CASSPPQESYEQYF	TGTGCCAGCTCACCGCCACAGGAGAGCTACGAGCAGTACTTC
TRBV6-1	NA	TRBJ2-7	TRBD1	CASSDPGTGAYEQYF	TGTGCCAGCAGTGACCCCGGGACAGGAGCCTACGAGCAGTACTTC
TRBV7-9	NA	TRBJ2-3	NA	CASSLVRGGTDTQYF	TGTGCCAGCAGCTTAGTTCGGGGAGGCACAGATACGCAGTATTTT
TRBV11-1	NA	TRBJ2-7	NA	CASSFGVGTYEQYF	TGTGCCAGCAGCTTCGGTGTCGGTACCTACGAGCAGTACTTC
TRBV6-2/TRBV6-3	NA	TRBJ1-1	NA	CASSGAGEFRMNTEAFF	TGTGCCAGCAGTGGCGCAGGGGAGTTTCGCATGAACACTGAAGCTTTCTTT
TRBV19	NA	TRBJ1-1	NA	CASSTQGYTEAFF	TGTGCCAGTAGTACACAGGGTTACACTGAAGCTTTCTTT
TRBV7-9	NA	TRBJ1-5	NA	CASSRGGSNQPQHF	TGTGCCAGCAGCCGAGGTGGTAGCAATCAGCCCCAGCATTTT
TRBV27	NA	TRBJ2-7	TRBD2	CASRKTSGTGAYEQYF	TGTGCCAGCAGGAAGACTAGCGGAACCGGCGCCTACGAGCAGTACTTC
TRBV6-5	NA	TRBJ2-1	NA	CASSPRPRAYNEQFF	TGTGCCAGCAGTCCCCGCCCCCGGGCCTACAATGAGCAGTTCTTC
TRBV15	NA	TRBJ1-5	NA	CATSRDLRTNSNQPQHF	TGTGCCACCAGCAGAGATTTGCGCACCAATAGCAATCAGCCCCAGCATTTT
TRBV25-1	NA	TRBJ1-5	NA	CASSDAGSGQPQHF	TGTGCCAGCTCCGATGCTGGGAGTGGACAGCCCCAGCATTTT
TRBV5-1	NA	TRBJ1-1	NA	CASSLKGDRANTEAFF	TGCGCCAGCAGCTTGAAAGGAGACAGAGCGAACACTGAAGCTTTCTTT
TRBV7-9	NA	TRBJ2-7	NA	CASSPPGLDSYEQYF	TGTGCCAGCAGCCCCCCGGGACTGGACTCCTACGAGCAGTACTTC
TRBV19	NA	TRBJ1-5	NA	CASSGGGVQHF	TGTGCCAGTAGTGGGGGGGGAGTCCAGCATTTT
TRBV6-5	NA	TRBJ1-2	NA	CASEMGGWSYGYTF	TGTGCCAGCGAAATGGGAGGGTGGAGCTATGGCTACACCTTC
TRBV11-2	NA	TRBJ2-7	TRBD1	CASSFGQAPFEQYF	TGTGCCAGCAGCTTCGGACAGGCGCCTTTCGAGCAGTACTTC
TRBV7-3	NA	TRBJ2-1	TRBD2	CASSFGGDNEQFF	TGTGCCAGCAGCTTTGGGGGGGACAATGAGCAGTTCTTC
TRBV25-1	once	TRBJ2-1	NA	CASSKRTEEDEQFF	TGTGCCAGCAGTAAAAGGACTGAAGAGGATGAGCAGTTCTTC
TRBV7-9	NA	TRBJ2-7	NA	CASSSTSSYEQYF	TGTGCCAGCAGCTCTACGAGCTCCTACGAGCAGTACTTC
TRBV7-2	NA	TRBJ2-7	TRBD1	CASSLVGTGGYEQYF	TGTGCCAGCAGCTTAGTCGGGACAGGGGGCTACGAGCAGTACTTC
TRBV9	NA	TRBJ2-4	TRBD1	CASSVFDRASSIQYF	TGTGCCAGCAGCGTGTTTGACAGGGCATCAAGCATTCAGTACTTC
TRBV4-2	NA	TRBJ1-6	TRBD1	CASSRDRGENSPLHF	TGTGCCAGCAGCCGGGACAGGGGAGAGAATTCACCCCTCCACTTT
TRBV7-9	NA	TRBJ2-1	TRBD1	CASSQTGGESSYNEQFF	TGTGCCAGCAGCCAAACAGGGGGTGAAAGCTCCTACAATGAGCAGTTCTTC